This entry describes one TCR beta chain. The antigen is undetermined. PCR primers comprised 60 Vbeta and 13 Jbeta primers. This table comes from immunoSEQ multiplex PCR, and its TCRdb copy is limited to in-frame clones, with some not included. In all, the sample yields tens of thousands of clones. Donors showed nominal health when sampled, although they likely had unrecorded immune exposures. The sample comes from a study of cytomegalovirus exposure and HLA in healthy donors. Study-wide results and caveats: Through in vitro validation, a few CMV-associated chains were shown to be specific for CMV antigens. The authors listed about 170 TCR beta chains as cytomegalovirus-associated. What a later analysis showed was that several of the most significant clusters appeared linked to common viral pathogens.

Germline assignment: CDR1 SEHNR and CDR2 FQNEAQ (reference sequence). The CDR3 sequence is 17 residues long. V was clipped by 5 bases and J by 0 bases, with 14 bases between them. The sequencing input was PBMCs. The receptor was isolated from a woman aged 55-69 years in good health and CMV-seropositive. J is TRBJ1-6 and V is TRBV7-9, with TRBD1 as a possible D gene (5 bases). DNA of the CDR3: TGTGCCAGCAGCCTCCGCGGGGCGAGCTCCTATAATTCACCCCTCCACTTT. This encodes CASSLRGASSYNSPLHF.